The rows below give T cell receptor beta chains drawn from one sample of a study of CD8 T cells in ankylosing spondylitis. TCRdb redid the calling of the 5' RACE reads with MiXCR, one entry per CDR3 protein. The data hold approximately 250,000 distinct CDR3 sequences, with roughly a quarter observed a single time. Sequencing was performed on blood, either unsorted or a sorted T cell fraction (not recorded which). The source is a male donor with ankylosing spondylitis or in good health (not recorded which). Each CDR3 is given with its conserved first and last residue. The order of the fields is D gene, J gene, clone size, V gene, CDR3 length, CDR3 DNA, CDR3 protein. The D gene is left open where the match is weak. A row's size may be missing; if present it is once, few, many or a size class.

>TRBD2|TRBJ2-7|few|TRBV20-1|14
TGCAGTGCTAGCCGAGCGGGGGAGGCCTACGAGCAGTACTTC
CSASRAGEAYEQYF
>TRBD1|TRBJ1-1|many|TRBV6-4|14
TGTGCCAGCAGTCGGGACAGCCTGAACACTGAAGCTTTCTTT
CASSRDSLNTEAFF
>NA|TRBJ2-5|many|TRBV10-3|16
TGTGCCATCAGTGAGAGGAGGGGAGGATGGGAAGAGACCCAGTACTTC
CAISERRGGWEETQYF
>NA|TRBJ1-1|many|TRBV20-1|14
TGCAGTGCTGCCCCCAGGGCCAGAGGGGGGGAAGCTTTCTTT
CSAAPRARGGEAFF
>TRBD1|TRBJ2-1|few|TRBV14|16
TGTGCCAGCAGCCCTCCAGGACAGGGAAGTGGGAATGAGCAGTTCTTC
CASSPPGQGSGNEQFF
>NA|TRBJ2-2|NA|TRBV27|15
TGTGCCAGCAGTTTCTACTATACGTTTGGCGGGGAGCTGTTTTTT
CASSFYYTFGGELFF
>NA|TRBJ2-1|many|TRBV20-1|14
TGCAGTGCTAGTCCTCTCAGGGTCGGCGATGAGCAGTTCTTC
CSASPLRVGDEQFF
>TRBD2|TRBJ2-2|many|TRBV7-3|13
TGTGCCAGCAGCACGGGACTAGCCGGGGAGCTGTTTTTT
CASSTGLAGELFF
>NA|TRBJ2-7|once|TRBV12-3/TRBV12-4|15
TGTGCCAGCAGTTTTGGGTTGCAGGTACCCTACGAGCAGTACTTC
CASSFGLQVPYEQYF
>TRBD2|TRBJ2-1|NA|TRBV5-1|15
TGCGCCAGCAGCTTGGTTCTAGCGGGATCCAATGAGCAGTTCTTC
CASSLVLAGSNEQFF
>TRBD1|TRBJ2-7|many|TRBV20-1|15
TGCAGTGCTAGAGATGTGGGACAGGGGTCCTACGAGCAGTACTTC
CSARDVGQGSYEQYF
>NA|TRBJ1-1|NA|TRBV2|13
TGTGCCAGCAATGACCCCCCGAACACTGAAGCTTTCTTT
CASNDPPNTEAFF
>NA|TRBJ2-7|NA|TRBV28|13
TGTGCCAGCAGCCCCCCCGGGGTCTACGAGCAGTACTTC
CASSPPGVYEQYF
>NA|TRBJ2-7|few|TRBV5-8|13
TGTGCCAGCAGCTTGAAGGGAAACTACGAGCAGTACTTC
CASSLKGNYEQYF
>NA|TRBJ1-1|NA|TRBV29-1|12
TGCAGCGCGACTCAGGTGAACACTGAAGCTTTCTTT
CSATQVNTEAFF
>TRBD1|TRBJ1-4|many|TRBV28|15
TGTGCCGGGGGGACAGGGGGGGCAACTAATGAAAAACTGTTTTTT
CAGGTGGATNEKLFF
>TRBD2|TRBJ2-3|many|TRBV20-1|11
TGCAGTGCTCGGACTAGCGGTACGCAGTATTTT
CSARTSGTQYF
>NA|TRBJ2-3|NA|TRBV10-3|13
TGTGCCATCAGTGGGGGGCTCATAGATACGCAGTATTTT
CAISGGLIDTQYF
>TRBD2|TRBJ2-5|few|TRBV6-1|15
TGTGCCAGCAACTCCAACCTAGCGGGGAGGGAGACCCAGTACTTC
CASNSNLAGRETQYF
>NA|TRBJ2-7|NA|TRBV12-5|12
TGTGCTAGTGCATTCTCTCTTGGGGAGCAGTACTTC
CASAFSLGEQYF
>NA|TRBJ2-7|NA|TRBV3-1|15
TGTGCCAGCAGCCAGACCGGGGACAAGGCCTACGAGCAGTACTTC
CASSQTGDKAYEQYF
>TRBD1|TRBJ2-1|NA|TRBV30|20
TGTGCCTGGAGTGGGGCCCGGCGTGGGACAGGACCGAGAAACTACAATGAGCAGTTCTTC
CAWSGARRGTGPRNYNEQFF
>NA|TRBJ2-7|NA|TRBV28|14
TGTGCCAGCAGTTTACAGGGGGGTACCTACGAGCAGTACTTC
CASSLQGGTYEQYF
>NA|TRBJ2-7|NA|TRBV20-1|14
TGCAGTGCACCCCAGTCGACCGGGTCCTACGAGCAGTACTTC
CSAPQSTGSYEQYF
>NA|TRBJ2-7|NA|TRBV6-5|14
TGTGCCAGCATTATAAACCCCAGCTCCTACGAGCAGTACTTC
CASIINPSSYEQYF
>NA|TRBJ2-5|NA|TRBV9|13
TGTGCCAGCAGCGGCGGGCGCCAAGAGACCCAGTACTTC
CASSGGRQETQYF
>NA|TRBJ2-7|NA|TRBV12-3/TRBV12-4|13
TGTGCCAGCAGTTTGAGGGTAATGGGGGAGCAGTACTTC
CASSLRVMGEQYF
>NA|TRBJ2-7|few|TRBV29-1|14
TGCAGCGTTGAACCGGGGGCAGGGAACTACGAGCAGTACTTC
CSVEPGAGNYEQYF
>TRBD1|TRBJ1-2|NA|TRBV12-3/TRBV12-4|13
TGTGCCAGCAGTTTACAGGGGGACTATGGCTACACCTTC
CASSLQGDYGYTF
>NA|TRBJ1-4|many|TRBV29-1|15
TGCAGCGTTGAGGGGGAGGGCAGTTTCGGAGAAAAACTGTTTTTT
CSVEGEGSFGEKLFF
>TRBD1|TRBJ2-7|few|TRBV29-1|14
TGCAGCGTTGCCCTACAGGGGGTCTCGTGGGAGCAGTACTTC
CSVALQGVSWEQYF
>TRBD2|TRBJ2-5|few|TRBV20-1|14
TGCAGCGCAATTGAGGCGGGGGGCTCGGAGACCCAGTACTTC
CSAIEAGGSETQYF
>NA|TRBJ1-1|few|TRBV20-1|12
TGCAGTGCAAATGCTGGTTTCACTGAAGCTTTCTTT
CSANAGFTEAFF
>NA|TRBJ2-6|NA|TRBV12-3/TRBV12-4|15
TGTGCCAGCGGACGTAGGAGTTCTGGGGCCAACGTCCTGACTTTC
CASGRRSSGANVLTF
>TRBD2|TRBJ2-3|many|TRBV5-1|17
TGCGCCAGCAGCTGGGGGACTAGCGGGGGGGCAACGGATACGCAGTATTTT
CASSWGTSGGATDTQYF
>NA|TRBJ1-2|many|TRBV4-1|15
TGCGCCAGCAGCCAAAGCGTAAGGGACCTTTATGGCTACACCTTC
CASSQSVRDLYGYTF
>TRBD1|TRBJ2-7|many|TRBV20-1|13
TGCAGTGCTATTGGGGACAGGGGTTACGAGCAGTACTTC
CSAIGDRGYEQYF
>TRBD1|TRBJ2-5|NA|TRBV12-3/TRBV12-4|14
TGTGCCAGCGGGGACAGGGGGCAACAAGAGACCCAGTACTTC
CASGDRGQQETQYF
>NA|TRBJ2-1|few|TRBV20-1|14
TGCAGTGCTAGAGAGCGGGGCCGCTACAATGAGCAGTTCTTC
CSARERGRYNEQFF
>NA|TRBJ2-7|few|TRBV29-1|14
TGCAGCGTTGAAGATCGGGGAATTTCCTACGAGCAGTACTTC
CSVEDRGISYEQYF
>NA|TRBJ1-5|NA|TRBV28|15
TGTGCCAGCAGCAATACAGTTCGGGGCAATCAGCCCCAGCATTTT
CASSNTVRGNQPQHF
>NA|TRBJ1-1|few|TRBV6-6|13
TGTGCCAGCAGCACGACAGGATACACTGAAGCTTTCTTT
CASSTTGYTEAFF
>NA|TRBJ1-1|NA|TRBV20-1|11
TGCAGTGTTGGGGGGTCCACTGAAGCTTTCTTT
CSVGGSTEAFF
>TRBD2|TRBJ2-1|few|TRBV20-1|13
TGCAGTGCTCTTACTAGCGGGGGGGGTGAGCAGTTCTTC
CSALTSGGGEQFF
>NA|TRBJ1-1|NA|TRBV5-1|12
TGCGCCAGCAGTGGCGGTAGCGCTGAAGCTTTCTTT
CASSGGSAEAFF
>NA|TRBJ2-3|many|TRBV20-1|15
TGCAGTGCTAGATCCGGGACCGACAATAGGGATACGCAGTATTTT
CSARSGTDNRDTQYF
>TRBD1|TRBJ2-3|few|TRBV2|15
TGTGCCAGCAGTCTTCGCGGGACAGGGGTGGATACGCAGTATTTT
CASSLRGTGVDTQYF
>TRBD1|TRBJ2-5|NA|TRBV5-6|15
TGTGCCAGCAGCTTGGCAGGGACAGGGACTGAGACCCAGTACTTC
CASSLAGTGTETQYF
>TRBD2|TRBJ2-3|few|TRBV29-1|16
TGCAGCGTTGAAGGGGGAGCGGGGGGGGCCACAGATACGCAGTATTTT
CSVEGGAGGATDTQYF
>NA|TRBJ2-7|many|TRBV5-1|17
TGCGCCAGCAGCTTGGGTCCAGCTTCCGGCACCGTCTACGAGCAGTACTTC
CASSLGPASGTVYEQYF
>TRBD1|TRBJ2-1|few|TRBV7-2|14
TGTGCCAGCAGCTTAGTTGGGGACAGGGCTGAGCAGTTCTTC
CASSLVGDRAEQFF
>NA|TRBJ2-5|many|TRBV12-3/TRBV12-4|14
TGTGCCAGCAGTTTATTCACAGCTCAAGAGACCCAGTACTTC
CASSLFTAQETQYF